Below, one T cell receptor beta chain is given with its context. As a fraction of the sample, this clone is medium-sized (0.01 to 0.1%). The antigen it binds to is not known. It has no much larger one-base neighbor in the sample; base qualities were not kept. During colonoscopy, one to two pinch biopsies were obtained from the rectum for research. Ulcerative colitis patients had received no immunosuppressive medication before the diagnostic colonoscopy. Before DNA isolation, rectal biopsies were subjected to proteinase K digestion. The Wizard kit (Promega) was used to extract genomic DNA from the blood and intestinal samples. Looking up the germline V gene yields CDR1 SNHLY and CDR2 FYNNEI. The junction carries 13 bases between V and J, which are trimmed by 7 bases and 6 bases respectively. Taken from cysteine to phenylalanine, the CDR3 has 13 residues. Only the CDR3 DNA stays, 39 bases, in frame from base 1.

This sample was taken from a study of pediatric ulcerative colitis (dated by TCRdb to about 2019). The study in broad terms: Among the ulcerative colitis patients, fewer than ten had pancolitis and two had left-sided colitis, and histology in every patient was consistent with ulcerative colitis. From nine newly diagnosed, treatment-naive pediatric ulcerative colitis patients and a handful of non-IBD control children, paired blood and rectal samples were collected. Using the Pediatric Ulcerative Colitis Activity Index, two patients were classed as having mild disease, four as having moderate disease and three as having acute severe colitis. The full study reports these points: With only four individuals, the healthy control group was small. A couple of patients' blood samples yielded substantially fewer templates for technical reasons and were excluded from blood-rectal overlap analysis. Significantly higher autologous blood-rectal clonal overlap was found in ulcerative colitis patients than in controls, which suggested increased T cell trafficking to inflamed tissue. Features of the rectal repertoire distinguished controls, mild-moderate colitis patients and acute severe colitis patients, and in acute severe colitis rectal diversity was lower because of clonal expansions. A couple of rectal CDR3 clonotypes were detected in all ulcerative colitis patients and were not detected in any of the controls. Rectal pinch biopsies may have included blood-derived T cells, especially in patients with overt colitis. Because repertoires came from total lymphocyte DNA, patterns in rare subsets such as regulatory T cells may not be reflected.

Rearranged CDR3 beta regions were amplified from genomic DNA with multiplex V and J primers using the immunoSEQ TRB Survey service. Survey-level sequencing depth of up to 500,000 reads per sample was used to keep depth equal across samples. Libraries were purified and pooled, and sequencing was performed on Illumina technology. The paper's data handling went like this. Productive clonality, sample overlap, pairwise scatters, CDR3 beta length, V/D/J gene usage and productiveness were all assessed with the immunoSEQ online tools. Calculated diversity was the number of unique rearrangements divided by total templates times 100; Shannon and Simpson indices were also computed. For principal component analysis, Z-score normalized data were analyzed with the R prcomp function and the ggbiplot package. Morisita's index was used to measure clonal overlap between blood and rectum within each subject. In its TCRdb copy, this immuneACCESS table keeps in-frame sequences only and misses some clones. Where compared with another copy, unresolved V genes explain less than half of these, and the others have no known cause. The D gene and trimming were derived from the DNA, and the V and J assignments and clone size from that table. Here the sample has about 20,000 clones; under 75% occur a single time. The top ten constitute 6.6% of the sample.

The sequence links TRBV2 to TRBJ2-4; the D gene identity is not certain. This receptor was identified in a boy between 5 and 17 years old with moderate ulcerative colitis. Specimen: gut tissue. The sequenced DNA is TGTGCCAGCATCGGGCTGGATCTAAACATTCAGTACTTC. The resulting protein is CASIGLDLNIQYF.